The T cell receptor beta chain under discussion was sequenced for a study of OX40 agonist ivuxolimab in advanced cancers. Study overall: Patients in dose escalation had liver, melanoma, kidney or head and neck cancers.

After removal of 5 bases from V and 10 bases from J, the junction contained 7 bases not matched to a gene. The germline V gene has CDR1 MDHEN and CDR2 SYDVKM. The CDR3 has 15 residues. Clones were read by immunoSEQ multiplex PCR, and TCRdb kept only the in-frame ones, dropping some. The table has approximately 21,000 clones, around 84% seen once; the top ten hold 26%. The source was CD4+ or CD8+ T cells sorted from blood, collected in a trial of the OX40 agonist ivuxolimab. This TCR came from an adult with an advanced solid tumor such as melanoma, head and neck, liver or kidney cancer. The J gene is TRBJ2-1, the V gene TRBV28; 14 positions match TRBD2. As DNA, the CDR3 is TGTGCCAGCAGTCCCGGGACTAGCGGGAGCGACGAGCAGTTCTTC. Protein: CASSPGTSGSDEQFF.